The clone carrying this TCR beta chain was observed once. The antigen remains undetermined. TCRdb's copy holds only in-frame clones and misses some; the assay was immunoSEQ multiplex PCR. The table lists 100,000 to 150,000 clones, about nine tenths of them singletons. The sample originates from a study of T cell responses to AZD1222 COVID-19 vaccine. The study, taken as a whole, reports: A rise in Spike-specific TCR breadth and depth followed two AZD1222 doses.

The CDR3 contains 15 residues. Trimming took 0 bases from V and 6 from J; bases not matched to a gene: 5. Germline V gene data show CDR1 as SGHDT and CDR2 as YYEEEE. The material sequenced was peripheral blood, taken on day 0 of MenACWY control vaccination. The TCR was taken from an adult in good health. V and J are TRBV5-6 and TRBJ2-1, with 8 bases aligning to TRBD1. CDR3 in DNA: TGTGCCAGCAGCTTGGGGACAGGGAGTATCAATGAGCAGTTCTTC. This gives the protein CASSLGTGSINEQFF.